One and the same sample provided the 13 T cell receptor beta chains below, sequenced in a study of beta chain features in type 1 diabetes. The whole isolated RNA underwent reverse transcription, so sequencing captured expressed TCRB transcripts. Measured with immunoSEQ multiplex PCR; TCRdb has only the in-frame clones, and not every one. The sample carries roughly 450,000 clones, about an eighth recorded once. Sequencing was done on a sample of naive CD4+ T cells from blood. These TCRs come from a woman younger than 30 in good health.

The table lists this clone with a few counts. The V gene is TRBV19, the J gene TRBJ2-7; D is perhaps TRBD2 (6 bases). The V gene's germline CDR1 is LNHDA and CDR2 SQIVND (reference sequence). The length of the CDR3 is 15 residues. V shed 5 bases and J shed 3 bases, with 17 bases lying between them. The CDR3, as DNA: TGTGCCAGTAGTGCCCGGGAGCGACTAGGCTACGAGCAGTACTTC. This encodes CASSARERLGYEQYF. The entire variable domain, with the rest obtained from reference TRBV19 and TRBJ2-7, is as follows: DGGITQSPKYLFRKEGQNVTLSCEQNLNHDAMYWYRQDPGQGLRLIYYSQIVNDFQKGDIAEGYSVSREKKESFPLTVTSAQKNPTAFYLCASSARERLGYEQYFGPGTRLTVT.

The J gene is TRBJ2-1, the V gene TRBV7-8; 7 bases agree with TRBD2. CDR3 length equals 15 residues. V lost 4 bases to trimming and J lost 0 bases; unmatched junction nucleotides: 3. Germline V lookup: CDR1 SGHVS, CDR2 FQNEAQ. The CDR3 spells CASSYIAGSYNEQFF. The CDR3, as DNA: TGTGCCAGCAGCTATATAGCGGGCTCCTACAATGAGCAGTTCTTC.

The chain combines TRBV18 with TRBJ2-3; possibly TRBD1 or TRBD2 for D (5 bases each). There are 13 residues in the CDR3. V was cut by 5 bases and J by 5 bases, with 11 bases left in between. Germline V CDR1 and CDR2: KGHSH, LQKENI. The CDR3 DNA follows: TGTGCCAGCTCAAGCCAGGGAGTAGATACGCAGTATTTT. Protein product: CASSSQGVDTQYF.

The chain combines TRBV27 with TRBJ1-3, with 10 positions matching TRBD1. V was clipped by 5 bases and J by 0 bases; unmatched bases: 7. The CDR3 spans 17 residues. Per germline, CDR1 MNHEY and CDR2 SMNVEV (reference sequence). The chain's CDR3 is CASSLHGQGGSGNTIYF. The CDR3 DNA reads TGTGCCAGCAGTCTCCATGGACAGGGGGGCTCTGGAAACACCATATATTTT.

This clone has only a few counts. V gene TRBV7-8 combines with J gene TRBJ1-5; possible D gene TRBD1, 6 bases. The germline V gene has CDR1 SGHVS and CDR2 FQNEAQ. The V and J ends lost 1 base and 2 bases respectively, with 18 bases between them. This CDR3 has 18 residues. CDR3 region: CASSLGGLTGRGNQPQHF. CDR3 DNA: TGTGCCAGCAGCTTAGGAGGCCTGACAGGCCGGGGCAATCAGCCCCAGCATTTT.

The rearrangement joins TRBV9 to TRBJ1-5; D possibly corresponds to TRBD1 (6 bases). V gave up 0 bases and J gave up 5 bases, with 12 bases separating them. Germline assignment: CDR1 SGDLS and CDR2 YYNGEE. The CDR3 is made up of 15 amino acids. The CDR3 DNA is TGTGCCAGCAGCGTAGCAGGGGTAGTCGATCAGCCCCAGCATTTT. Residues: CASSVAGVVDQPQHF.

This clone has a handful of counts. The chain joins TRBV6-6 to TRBJ2-7; D is possibly TRBD1 or TRBD2 (5 bases each). V was shortened by 5 bases and J by 2 bases, with 10 bases between the two germline ends. The CDR3 is 13 amino acids. CDR1 MNHNY and CDR2 SVGAGI come from the germline V gene (reference sequence). The CDR3 region is CASSGGRTYEQYV. Here the CDR3 DNA reads TGTGCCAGCAGTGGGGGACGTACCTACGAGCAGTACGTC.

The gene calls are TRBV7-2 and TRBJ2-5, with 9 bases aligning to TRBD1. Trimming took 10 bases from V and 4 from J; bases not matched to a gene: 13. Germline CDR1 reads SGHTA; CDR2 reads FQGNSA. CDR3 length: 15 residues. In nucleotides, the CDR3 is TGTGCCACCCGCGCCAAGGGACAGGGCGGAGAGACCCAGTACTTC. Its protein is CATRAKGQGGETQYF.

As regards this clone: Other nucleotide sequences in the sample specify the same CDR3. The rearrangement links TRBV6-5 to TRBJ2-3; D is unresolved. V was cut by 2 bases and J by 0 bases, with 9 bases left in between. The germline gives CDR1 MNHEY, CDR2 SVGAGI. The CDR3 loop spans 15 amino acids. The CDR3 coding sequence is TGTGCCAGCAGTTACGACGGCCCAAGCACAGATACGCAGTATTTT. This sequence encodes CASSYDGPSTDTQYF.

This clone was counted only a few times. This chain uses TRBV7-2 with TRBJ2-1; TRBD1 matches at 7 bases. This CDR3 has 15 residues. Germline CDR1 is SGHTA and CDR2 is FQGNSA. The V gene end was trimmed by 1 base and the J gene end by 4 bases; junction bases not matched to a gene: 4. The DNA of the CDR3 is TGTGCCAGCAGCTTAGGGATGACAGGGTACAATGAGCAGTTCTTC. Its protein product is CASSLGMTGYNEQFF.

The gene calls are TRBV6-5 and TRBJ2-6; D gene uncertain. The V end lost 2 bases, the J end lost 0 bases, and 5 bases lay between the germline ends. The CDR3 is 15 residues long. Germline CDR1 MNHEY, CDR2 SVGAGI. The CDR3 nucleotides read TGTGCCAGCAGTTACCTGGTCTCTGGGGCCAACGTCCTGACTTTC. Protein: CASSYLVSGANVLTF.

J is TRBJ1-6 and V is TRBV27, with 8 bases fitting TRBD1. Germline V CDR1 and CDR2: MNHEY, SMNVEV (reference sequence). J was trimmed by 7 bases and V by 6 bases; bases with no gene match: 17. CDR3 length: 18 residues. The CDR3 sequence is CASRRLLDRERINSPLHF. The CDR3 DNA is TGTGCCAGCAGGCGACTTTTGGACAGGGAACGGATAAATTCACCCCTCCACTTT.

This clone has only a few counts. Other DNA variants within this sample encode the same CDR3. The chain employs TRBV7-9 and TRBJ2-7; D unresolved. CDR1 is SEHNR, CDR2 FQNEAQ, per germline (reference sequence). This CDR3 contains 11 residues. The V end lost 1 base, the J end lost 3 bases, and 1 base lay between the germline ends. This CDR3 reads CASSLVYEQYF. The CDR3 DNA is TGTGCCAGCAGCTTAGTCTACGAGCAGTACTTC.